This entry concerns a single TCR beta chain. This entry is derived from a study of Ad26.COV2.S vaccination and SARS-CoV-2 variants. Study at large: Intramuscularly, Ad26.COV2.S was given either once or twice, 56 days apart.

The repertoire was sequenced with immunoSEQ multiplex PCR; TCRdb's copy has only in-frame clones and lacks some. Of some 640,000 clones listed, roughly 90% are singletons. The length of the CDR3 is 15 residues. CDR1 is SNHLY and CDR2 is FYNNEI in the germline V gene. Trimming shortened V by 0 bases and J by 0 bases, and 6 bases separated the two germline ends. Stated treatment: about 20 received Ad26.COV2.S at low or high dose, single or two shots; several received placebo; per-sample allocation not given. The study sampled participants on day 63 after the first vaccine or placebo injection. The chain recombines TRBV2 with TRBJ2-1; the D is unclear. The receptor was isolated from a person between 18 and 65 years old who received the Ad26.COV2.S COVID-19 vaccine or a placebo. Sequenced material: peripheral blood, taken in a trial of Ad26.COV2.S vaccine versus placebo. The CDR3 region is CASSEARSSYNEQFF. CDR3 DNA: TGTGCCAGCAGTGAAGCAAGGAGCTCCTACAATGAGCAGTTCTTC.